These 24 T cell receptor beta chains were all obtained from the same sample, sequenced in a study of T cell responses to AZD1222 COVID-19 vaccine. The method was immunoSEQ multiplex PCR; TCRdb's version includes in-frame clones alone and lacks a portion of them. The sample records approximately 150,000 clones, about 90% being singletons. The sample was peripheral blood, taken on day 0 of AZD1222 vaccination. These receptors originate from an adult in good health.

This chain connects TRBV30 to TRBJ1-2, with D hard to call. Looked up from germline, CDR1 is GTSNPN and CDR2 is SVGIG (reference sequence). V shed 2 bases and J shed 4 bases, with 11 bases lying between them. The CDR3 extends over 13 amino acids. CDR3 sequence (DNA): TGTGCCTGGAGTCCGTGGATGGCCTATGGCTACACCTTC. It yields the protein CAWSPWMAYGYTF.

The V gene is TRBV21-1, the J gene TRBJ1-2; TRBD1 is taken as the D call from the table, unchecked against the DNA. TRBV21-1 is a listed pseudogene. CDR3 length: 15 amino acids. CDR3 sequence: CASSKSPQENYGYTF. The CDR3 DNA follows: TGTGCCAGCAGCAAGTCCCCCCAGGAAAACTATGGCTACACCTTC.

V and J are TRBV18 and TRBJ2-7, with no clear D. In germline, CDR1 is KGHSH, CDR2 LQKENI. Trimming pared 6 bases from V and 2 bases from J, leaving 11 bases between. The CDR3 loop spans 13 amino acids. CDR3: CASSSDTTYEQYF. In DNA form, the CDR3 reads TGTGCCAGCTCCTCCGACACGACCTACGAGCAGTACTTC.

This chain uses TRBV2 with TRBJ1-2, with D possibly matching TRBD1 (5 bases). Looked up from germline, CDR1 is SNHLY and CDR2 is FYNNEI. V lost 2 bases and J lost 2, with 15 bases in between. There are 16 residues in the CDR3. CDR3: CASSETSGGSNYGYTF. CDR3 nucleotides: TGTGCCAGCAGTGAAACGTCGGGGGGGTCAAACTATGGCTACACCTTC. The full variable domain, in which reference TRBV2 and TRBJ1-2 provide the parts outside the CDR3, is EPEVTQTPSHQVTQMGQEVILRCVPISNHLYFYWYRQILGQKVEFLVSFYNNEISEKSEIFDDQFSVERPDGSNFTLKIRSTKLEDSAMYFCASSETSGGSNYGYTFGSGTRLTVV.

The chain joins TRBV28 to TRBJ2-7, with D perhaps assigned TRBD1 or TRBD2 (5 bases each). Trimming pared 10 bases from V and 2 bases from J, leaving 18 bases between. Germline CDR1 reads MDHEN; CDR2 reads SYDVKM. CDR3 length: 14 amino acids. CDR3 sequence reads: CATTNWDGAYEQYF. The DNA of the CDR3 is TGTGCCACCACAAACTGGGACGGAGCCTACGAGCAGTACTTC.

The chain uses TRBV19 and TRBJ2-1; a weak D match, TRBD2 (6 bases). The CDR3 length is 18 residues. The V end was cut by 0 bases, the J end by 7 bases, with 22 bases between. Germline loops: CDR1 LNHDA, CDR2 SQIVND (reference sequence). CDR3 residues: CASSIDLGLPPEWNEQFF. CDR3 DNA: TGTGCCAGTAGTATAGATCTGGGACTGCCCCCAGAATGGAATGAGCAGTTCTTC.

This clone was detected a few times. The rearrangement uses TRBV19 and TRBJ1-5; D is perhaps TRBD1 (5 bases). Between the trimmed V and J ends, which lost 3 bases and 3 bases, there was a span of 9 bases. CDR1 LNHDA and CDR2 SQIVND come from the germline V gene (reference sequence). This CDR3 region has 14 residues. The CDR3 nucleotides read TGTGCCAGTAGTATCCCAGGGACCAATCAGCCCCAGCATTTT. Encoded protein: CASSIPGTNQPQHF.

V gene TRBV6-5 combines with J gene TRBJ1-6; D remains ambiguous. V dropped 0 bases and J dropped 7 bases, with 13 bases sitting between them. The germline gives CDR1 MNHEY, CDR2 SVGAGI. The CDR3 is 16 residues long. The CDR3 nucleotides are TGTGCCAGCAGTTACTCAGGAAGAGACGGGAATTCACCCCTCCACTTT. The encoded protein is CASSYSGRDGNSPLHF.

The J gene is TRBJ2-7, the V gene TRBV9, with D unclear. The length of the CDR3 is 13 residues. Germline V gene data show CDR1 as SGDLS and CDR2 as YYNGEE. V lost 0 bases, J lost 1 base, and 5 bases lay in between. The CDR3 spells CASSVGESYEQYF. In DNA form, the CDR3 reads TGTGCCAGCAGCGTAGGCGAATCCTACGAGCAGTACTTC.

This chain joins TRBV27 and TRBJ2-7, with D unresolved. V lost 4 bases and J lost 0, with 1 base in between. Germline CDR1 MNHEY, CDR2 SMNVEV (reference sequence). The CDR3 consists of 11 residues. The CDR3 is CASSSSYEQYF. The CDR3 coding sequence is TGTGCCAGCAGTTCCTCCTACGAGCAGTACTTC.

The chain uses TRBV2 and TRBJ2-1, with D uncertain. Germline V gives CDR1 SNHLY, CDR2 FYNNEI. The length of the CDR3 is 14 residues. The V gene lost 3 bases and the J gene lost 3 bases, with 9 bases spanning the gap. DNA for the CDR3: TGTGCCAGCAGTGATAGCATAGGCTACAATGAGCAGTTCTTC. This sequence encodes CASSDSIGYNEQFF.

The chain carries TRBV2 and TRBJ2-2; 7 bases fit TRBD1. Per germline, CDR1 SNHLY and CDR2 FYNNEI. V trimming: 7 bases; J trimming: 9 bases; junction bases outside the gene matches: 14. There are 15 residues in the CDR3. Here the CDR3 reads CASKNTQGESWELFF. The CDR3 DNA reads TGTGCCAGCAAAAATACCCAGGGGGAGTCCTGGGAGCTGTTTTTT.

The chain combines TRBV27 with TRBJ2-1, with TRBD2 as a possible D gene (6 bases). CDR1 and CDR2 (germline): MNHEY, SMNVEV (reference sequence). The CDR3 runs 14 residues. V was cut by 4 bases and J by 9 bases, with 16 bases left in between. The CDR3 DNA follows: TGTGCCAGCAGTTCGAGAAGATTGGGGGGTGAGCAGTTCTTC. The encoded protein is CASSSRRLGGEQFF.

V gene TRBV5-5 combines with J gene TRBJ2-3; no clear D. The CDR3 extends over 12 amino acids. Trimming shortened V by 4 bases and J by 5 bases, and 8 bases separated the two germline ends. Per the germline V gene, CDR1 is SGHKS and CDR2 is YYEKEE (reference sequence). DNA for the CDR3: TGTGCCAGCAGCCACGGTGGAGATACGCAGTATTTT. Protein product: CASSHGGDTQYF.

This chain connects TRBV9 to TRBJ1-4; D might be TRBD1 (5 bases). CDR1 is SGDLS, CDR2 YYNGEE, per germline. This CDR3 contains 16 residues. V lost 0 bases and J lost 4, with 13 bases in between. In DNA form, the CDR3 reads TGTGCCAGCAGCGTAGGTAGGGGCTATGGTAATGAAAAACTGTTTTTT. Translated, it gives CASSVGRGYGNEKLFF.

In nucleotides, the CDR3 is TGCAGCGTCTCCGACAGTAGCAATCAGCCCCAGCATTTT. It yields the protein CSVSDSSNQPQHF. The J gene is TRBJ1-5, the V gene TRBV29-1, with a possible D match to TRBD1 (5 bases). V was clipped by 6 bases and J by 0 bases, with 9 bases between them. Germline V gene lookup returns CDR1 SQVTM and CDR2 ANQGSEA. The length of the CDR3 is 13 residues.

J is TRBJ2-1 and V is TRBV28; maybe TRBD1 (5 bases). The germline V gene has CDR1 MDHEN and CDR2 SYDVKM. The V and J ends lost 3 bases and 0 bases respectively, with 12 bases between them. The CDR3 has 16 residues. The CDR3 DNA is TGTGCCAGCAGTTTGCCCCAGGGAATCTCCTACAATGAGCAGTTCTTC. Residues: CASSLPQGISYNEQFF.

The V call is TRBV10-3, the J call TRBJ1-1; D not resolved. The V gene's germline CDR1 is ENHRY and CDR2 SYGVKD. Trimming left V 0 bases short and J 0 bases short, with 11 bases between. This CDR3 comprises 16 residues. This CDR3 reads CAISESSYGLNTEAFF. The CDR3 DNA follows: TGTGCCATCAGTGAGTCGAGTTATGGCTTGAACACTGAAGCTTTCTTT.

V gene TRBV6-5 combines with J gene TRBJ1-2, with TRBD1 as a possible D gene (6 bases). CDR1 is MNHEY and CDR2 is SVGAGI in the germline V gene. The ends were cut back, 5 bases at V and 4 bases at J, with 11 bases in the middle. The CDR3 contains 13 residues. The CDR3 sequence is CASSTGSRYGYTF. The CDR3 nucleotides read TGTGCCAGCAGTACAGGGTCGCGCTATGGCTACACCTTC.

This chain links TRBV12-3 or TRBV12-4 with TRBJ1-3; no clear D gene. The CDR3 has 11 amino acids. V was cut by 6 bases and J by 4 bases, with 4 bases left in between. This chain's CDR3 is CASSPGNTIYF. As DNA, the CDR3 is TGTGCCAGCAGCCCAGGAAACACCATATATTTT.

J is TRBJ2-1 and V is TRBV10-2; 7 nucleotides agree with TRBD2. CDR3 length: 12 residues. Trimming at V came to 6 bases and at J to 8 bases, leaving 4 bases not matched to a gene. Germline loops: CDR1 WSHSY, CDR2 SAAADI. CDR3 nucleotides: TGCGCCAGCAGGACCACTAGCGATGAGCAGTTCTTC. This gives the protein CASRTTSDEQFF.

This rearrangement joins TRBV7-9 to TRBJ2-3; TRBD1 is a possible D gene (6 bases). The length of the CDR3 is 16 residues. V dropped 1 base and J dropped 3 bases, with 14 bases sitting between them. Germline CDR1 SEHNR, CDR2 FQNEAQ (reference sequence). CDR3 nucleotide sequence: TGTGCCAGCAGCTTAGTGGGGCAGGGGTGGACAGATACGCAGTATTTT. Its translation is CASSLVGQGWTDTQYF.

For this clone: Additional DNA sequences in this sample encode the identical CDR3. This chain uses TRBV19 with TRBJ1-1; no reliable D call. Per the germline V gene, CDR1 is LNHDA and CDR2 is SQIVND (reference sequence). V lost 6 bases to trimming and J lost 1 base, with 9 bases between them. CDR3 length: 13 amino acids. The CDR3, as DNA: TGTGCCAGTAGCCCGACACAGAACACTGAAGCTTTCTTT. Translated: CASSPTQNTEAFF.

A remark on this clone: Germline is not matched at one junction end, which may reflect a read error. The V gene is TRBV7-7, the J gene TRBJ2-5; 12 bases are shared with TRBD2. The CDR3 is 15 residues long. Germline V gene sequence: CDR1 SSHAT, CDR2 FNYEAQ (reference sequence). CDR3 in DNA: TGTGCTAGCAGCGGACTAGCGGGGTTCCAAGAGACCCAGTACTTC. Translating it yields CASSGLAGFQETQYF.